The 28 T cell receptor beta chains listed next were all sequenced from one sample in a study of T cell repertoires in cytomegalovirus infection (dated by TCRdb to the late 2010s). Per the publication, the treatment or condition label means: in vitro stimulation with specific CMV peptide epitopes to enrich CMV-specific T cells. The sequencer listed for this sample is Illumina HiSeq 1500. TCRdb reworked the public reads: Q25 trimming with fastp, MiXCR clone assembly, productive beta chains retained. Here each entry gathers all rows of one CDR3 protein and keeps the most common genes and DNA. This sample has 450,000 to 600,000 distinct CDR3 sequences in its table, and 30% to 35% of those were observed once. The ten most abundant clones make up roughly a sixth of the sample. For these TCRs, the target antigens are not known. The source material was cultured PBMCs, sampled from culture after CMV antigen stimulation. These receptors were obtained from a human donor in good health (CMV status not recorded). Some clones in this sample may be carry-over from other donors' samples.

V gene TRBV28 combines with J gene TRBJ2-7, with D unclear. The length of the CDR3 is 16 residues. Germline lookup yields CDR1 MDHEN and CDR2 SYDVKM. V was shortened by 2 bases and J by 1 base, with 15 bases between the two germline ends. Here the CDR3 reads CASSLNGRQKSYEQYF. The CDR3 coding sequence is TGTGCCAGCAGTTTAAACGGCAGACAAAAATCCTACGAGCAGTACTTC.

The chain is built from TRBV6-9 and TRBJ2-1; D is perhaps TRBD1 or TRBD2 (5 bases each). The CDR3 extends over 16 amino acids. CDR1 is MNHGY, CDR2 SVAAGI, per germline. Trimming stripped 0 bases from V and 5 bases from J, with 14 bases between. The CDR3 is CASSYSSGPGDNEQFF. Here the CDR3 DNA reads TGTGCCAGCAGTTATTCGTCGGGGCCGGGTGACAATGAGCAGTTCTTC.

This clonotype appeared once. V usage is TRBV10-3 and J usage is TRBJ1-3; D is undetermined. V shed 11 bases and J shed 0 bases, with 11 bases lying between them. The CDR3 contains 13 residues. Germline CDR1 is ENHRY and CDR2 is SYGVKD. The CDR3, as DNA: TGTGCCTCAAAACGGGACTCTGGAAACACCATATATTTT. It yields the protein CASKRDSGNTIYF.

The V call is TRBV10-3, the J call TRBJ2-7; 8 bases align to TRBD1. There are 13 residues in the CDR3. Trimming cost V 6 bases and J 5 bases; bases outside gene matches: 6. CDR1 ENHRY and CDR2 SYGVKD come from the germline V gene. The CDR3 nucleotides are TGTGCCATCAGACCGACAGGGGTGGACGAGCAGTACTTC. This translates into CAIRPTGVDEQYF.

V is TRBV20-1 and J is TRBJ2-5; D is perhaps TRBD2 (6 bases). The V gene's germline CDR1 is DFQATT and CDR2 SNEGSKA (reference sequence). V dropped 1 base and J dropped 2 bases, with 11 bases sitting between them. CDR3 size: 14 residues. The DNA for the CDR3 is TGCAGTGCTAGAGTACCGGGACTGCAAGAGACCCAGTACTTC. Translated, it gives CSARVPGLQETQYF.

This clonotype was seen only a few times. This chain connects TRBV6-1 to TRBJ2-7; 9 positions match TRBD2. Per the germline V gene, CDR1 is MNHNS and CDR2 is SASEGT. The CDR3 is 15 amino acids. The trim removed 6 bases at V and 5 bases at J, leaving 11 bases unmatched. The CDR3 DNA sequence: TGTGCCAGCAGCTCCTTAAGCGGGAGGTCCCACGAGCAGTACTTC. Its protein is CASSSLSGRSHEQYF.

The chain is built from TRBV5-4 and TRBJ2-1; D uncertain. V shed 3 bases and J shed 1 base, with 14 bases lying between them. There are 16 residues in the CDR3. CDR1 and CDR2 from the germline V gene are SGHNT and YYREEE (reference sequence). The DNA for the CDR3 is TGTGCCAGCAGCTCGTCAGGTGGAAGGTCCTACAATGAGCAGTTCTTC. The encoded protein is CASSSSGGRSYNEQFF.

This chain joins TRBV7-2 and TRBJ1-3; 9 bases fit TRBD1. This CDR3 has 15 amino acids. The germline gives CDR1 SGHTA, CDR2 FQGNSA. V trimming: 1 base; J trimming: 4 bases; junction bases outside the gene matches: 2. CDR3 nucleotides: TGTGCCAGCAGCTTAGTGACAGGGGGGGGAAACACCATATATTTT. It encodes CASSLVTGGGNTIYF.

The chain couples TRBV20-1 to TRBJ2-1, with D perhaps matching TRBD2 (6 bases). Trimming pared 7 bases from V and 2 bases from J, leaving 18 bases between. Looked up from germline, CDR1 is DFQATT and CDR2 is SNEGSKA (reference sequence). The CDR3 extends over 15 amino acids. CDR3: CSVAVSGAAYNEQFF. CDR3 coding DNA: TGCAGTGTAGCTGTGTCGGGAGCGGCCTACAATGAGCAGTTCTTC.

This rearrangement joins TRBV29-1 to TRBJ1-3, with unresolved D. CDR1 is SQVTM, CDR2 ANQGSEA, per germline. The V end was cut by 2 bases, the J end by 0 bases, with 5 bases between. The CDR3 is made up of 13 amino acids. For the CDR3, the DNA is TGCAGCGTTGAAAATCCCTCTGGAAACACCATATATTTT. It yields the protein CSVENPSGNTIYF.

This clonotype turned up a few times. The chain has TRBV6-2 or TRBV6-3 and TRBJ2-7, with 11 bases identical to TRBD2. The V and J ends lost 4 bases and 5 bases, in that order; junction bases with no gene match: 10. Germline values: CDR1 MNHEY, CDR2 SVGEGT. The CDR3 has 16 residues. The CDR3 nucleotides read TGTGCCAGCAGTTCCGGACTAGCGGGTCGTCTCCACGAGCAGTACGTC. It is translated as CASSSGLAGRLHEQYV.

This clonotype has just a few counts. The gene calls are TRBV7-9 and TRBJ2-1; the match to TRBD2 covers 7 bases. J lost 4 bases, V lost 2 bases, and 5 bases had no gene match. Germline V gene data show CDR1 as SEHNR and CDR2 as FQNEAQ (reference sequence). This CDR3 region has 15 residues. Here the CDR3 reads CASSLPGLRYNEQFF. The CDR3 coding sequence is TGTGCCAGCAGCTTACCGGGACTACGTTACAATGAGCAGTTCTTC.

On this clonotype: A read error may be the cause here, since a much bigger clone is one base away. The CDR3 carries no conserved terminal phenylalanine or tryptophan, so it likely arises from a read error. The chain employs TRBV7-8 and TRBJ2-3, with TRBD2 identical over 13 bases. With 6 bases clipped from V and 2 bases from J, the junction kept 11 bases outside the gene matches. Germline V lookup: CDR1 SGHVS, CDR2 FQNEAQ. This CDR3 region has 18 residues. The CDR3 region has the DNA TGTGCCAGCAGGTCGGGACTAGCGGGGCTGGGGCCCACAGATACGCAGTATATT. This sequence encodes CASRSGLAGLGPTDTQYI.

The chain recombines TRBV24-1 with TRBJ2-3; the D gene is possibly TRBD1 (6 bases). Germline-derived CDR1 and CDR2 are KGHDR and SFDVKD. The CDR3 extends over 17 amino acids. Trimming pared 4 bases from V and 3 bases from J, leaving 19 bases between. The CDR3 DNA follows: TGTGCCACCAGTGACCCCGACAGGACCTACGGGACAGATACGCAGTATTTT. This sequence encodes CATSDPDRTYGTDTQYF.

The rearrangement links TRBV7-8 to TRBJ2-1; TRBD2 agrees at 7 bases. V lost 5 bases and J lost 7; bases outside the gene matches: 14. This CDR3 spans 16 amino acids. Germline values: CDR1 SGHVS, CDR2 FQNEAQ. For the CDR3, the DNA is TGTGCCAGCAGCCTATTGGGACTATCAGTAGAGAATGAGCAGTTCTTC. Protein product: CASSLLGLSVENEQFF.

This clonotype has a handful of counts. The V and J genes are TRBV4-1 and TRBJ2-1; 9 nucleotides agree with TRBD2. The CDR3 runs to 17 residues. V lost 3 bases to trimming and J lost 4 bases; unmatched junction nucleotides: 10. Germline values: CDR1 MGHRA, CDR2 YSYEKL. CDR3 residues: CASSHVLAGVGYNEQFF. The DNA for the CDR3 is TGCGCCAGCAGCCATGTCTTAGCGGGAGTTGGGTACAATGAGCAGTTCTTC.

This clonotype was counted between two and nine times. In DNA form, the CDR3 reads TGTGCCAGCAGCCCACCGGGACAGGGCGATACGCAGTATTTT. Translating it yields CASSPPGQGDTQYF. The chain is built from TRBV28 and TRBJ2-3, with 9 bases fitting TRBD1. From germline, CDR1 is MDHEN and CDR2 SYDVKM. Trimming cost V 6 bases and J 6 bases; bases outside gene matches: 7. This CDR3 region has 14 residues.

This clonotype has only a few counts. V is TRBV5-5 and J is TRBJ2-3; a weak D match, TRBD2 (5 bases). CDR3 size: 16 residues. With 0 bases removed from V and 3 bases from J, the gap between germline ends came to 14 bases. Per the germline V gene, CDR1 is SGHKS and CDR2 is YYEKEE (reference sequence). The CDR3 nucleotides read TGTGCCAGCAGCTTGGCTGGTCTAGCCGGGACAGATACGCAGTATTTT. It translates to CASSLAGLAGTDTQYF.

This chain links TRBV7-2 with TRBJ1-2, with D possibly matching TRBD1 (5 bases). Germline CDR1 SGHTA, CDR2 FQGNSA. The CDR3 spans 15 residues. Trimming removed 2 bases at V and 6 bases at J, with 16 bases between. The CDR3 sequence: CASSLFGREKDGYTF. The CDR3 DNA follows: TGTGCCAGCAGCTTATTTGGCAGGGAGAAGGATGGCTACACCTTC. Supplemented by reference TRBV7-2 and TRBJ1-2, the full variable domain reads GAGVSQSPSNKVTEKGKDVELRCDPISGHTALYWYRQSLGQGLEFLIYFQGNSAPDKSGLPSDRFSAERTGGSVSTLTIQRTQQEDSAVYLCASSLFGREKDGYTFGSGTRLTVV.

The chain has TRBV20-1 and TRBJ2-5; D possibly corresponds to TRBD1 (5 bases). Germline V CDR1 and CDR2: DFQATT, SNEGSKA (reference sequence). The V gene lost 0 bases and the J gene lost 4 bases, with 9 bases spanning the gap. This CDR3 spans 13 amino acids. Here the CDR3 DNA reads TGCAGTGCTAGAGATCTGGGGCGAGAGACCCAGTACTTC. It translates to CSARDLGRETQYF.

This chain connects TRBV30 to TRBJ2-7, with TRBD2 matching over 7 bases. The CDR3 is 15 amino acids. Per germline, CDR1 GTSNPN and CDR2 SVGIG (reference sequence). V was clipped by 4 bases and J by 2 bases; unmatched bases: 11. CDR3 residues: CAWKSRASGTYEQYF. CDR3 coding DNA: TGTGCCTGGAAGAGTCGGGCTAGCGGAACCTACGAGCAGTACTTC.

The chain uses TRBV19 and TRBJ1-5; unclear D gene. The CDR3 is 15 residues long. V gave up 5 bases and J gave up 3 bases, with 14 bases separating them. Germline V gene lookup returns CDR1 LNHDA and CDR2 SQIVND (reference sequence). CDR3 amino acids: CASSFGQRPNQPQHF. CDR3 DNA: TGTGCCAGTAGTTTTGGGCAGCGGCCCAATCAGCCCCAGCATTTT.

In its sample, this clonotype was seen a few times. J is TRBJ1-5 and V is TRBV20-1; 8 bases match TRBD1. With 6 bases clipped from V and 6 bases from J, the junction kept 16 bases outside the gene matches. The CDR3 sequence is 16 residues long. From germline, CDR1 is DFQATT and CDR2 SNEGSKA (reference sequence). In DNA form, the CDR3 reads TGCAGTGCCCGGTCCGCAGGGGGCGTCGGAAGTCAGCCCCAGCATTTT. Translated, it gives CSARSAGGVGSQPQHF.

This clonotype has more than one count but fewer than ten. The CDR3 nucleotides are TGTGCCAGCGGATTTCGACCCAGGGGCCTGAACACTGAAGCTTTCTTT. Its translation: CASGFRPRGLNTEAFF. The gene calls are TRBV6-2 or TRBV6-3 and TRBJ1-1, with D possibly being TRBD1 (6 bases). Trimming removed 8 bases at V and 0 bases at J, with 19 bases between. Germline V gives CDR1 MNHEY, CDR2 SVGEGT. CDR3 length: 16 amino acids.

Only a few counts were recorded for this clonotype. V gene TRBV7-2 combines with J gene TRBJ1-2; maybe TRBD1 (6 bases). Germline CDR1 reads SGHTA; CDR2 reads FQGNSA. The V end was cut by 4 bases, the J end by 7 bases, with 16 bases between. This CDR3 has 14 residues. For the CDR3, the DNA is TGTGCCAGCAGCTACCCCCAGACAGGAGCTGGCTACACCTTC. Translating it yields CASSYPQTGAGYTF. Together with reference TRBV7-2 and TRBJ1-2, the CDR3 gives the full variable domain: GAGVSQSPSNKVTEKGKDVELRCDPISGHTALYWYRQSLGQGLEFLIYFQGNSAPDKSGLPSDRFSAERTGGSVSTLTIQRTQQEDSAVYLCASSYPQTGAGYTFGSGTRLTVV.

This clonotype was detected many times. The gene calls are TRBV7-2 and TRBJ1-1; the D gene is possibly TRBD1 (5 bases). This CDR3 has 13 amino acids. Per germline, CDR1 SGHTA and CDR2 FQGNSA. The V and J ends lost 4 bases and 8 bases respectively, with 14 bases between them. The CDR3 region is CASSSIAGDEAFF. The CDR3 DNA reads as TGTGCCAGCAGCTCCATCGCGGGGGACGAAGCTTTCTTT.

This clonotype has only a few counts. CDR3 protein: CASRGRLSGANVLTF. The DNA of the CDR3 is TGTGCCAGCAGGGGACGTCTCTCTGGGGCCAACGTCCTGACTTTC. The chain is built from TRBV6-5 and TRBJ2-6; perhaps D is TRBD1 or TRBD2 (5 bases each). The CDR3 length is 15 residues. Germline-derived CDR1 and CDR2 are MNHEY and SVGAGI. V gave up 6 bases and J gave up 0 bases, with 9 bases separating them.

This clonotype was counted a few times. V is TRBV19 and J is TRBJ2-1; 15 bases map to TRBD2. Germline lookup yields CDR1 LNHDA and CDR2 SQIVND (reference sequence). The CDR3 is made up of 16 amino acids. With 5 bases clipped from V and 9 bases from J, the junction kept 8 bases outside the gene matches. The CDR3 DNA follows: TGTGCCAGTAGTCCTGGACTAGCGGGAGGGCGGGGTGAGCAGTTCTTC. Protein sequence: CASSPGLAGGRGEQFF. Combining the CDR3 with reference TRBV19 and TRBJ2-1 gives the whole variable domain DGGITQSPKYLFRKEGQNVTLSCEQNLNHDAMYWYRQDPGQGLRLIYYSQIVNDFQKGDIAEGYSVSREKKESFPLTVTSAQKNPTAFYLCASSPGLAGGRGEQFFGPGTRLTVL.